One and the same sample provided the 30 T cell receptor beta chains below, sequenced in a study of blood T cell repertoires in COVID-19. Clones were sequenced by immunoSEQ multiplex PCR, and TCRdb holds only the in-frame ones, with some missing. The data show about 47,000 clones, around 81% seen once. The sequenced material came from peripheral blood. The receptors derive from a man in his 70s with active COVID-19.

V is TRBV5-1 and J is TRBJ2-3, with D uncertain. V was clipped by 6 bases and J by 4 bases, with 6 bases between them. The germline CDR1 and CDR2 sequences are SGHRS and YFSETQ. The CDR3 is 11 residues long. The CDR3 sequence: CASKAADTQYF. CDR3 DNA: TGCGCCAGCAAGGCGGCAGATACGCAGTATTTT.

V and J are TRBV5-1 and TRBJ2-3, with a tentative D call TRBD1 (5 bases). CDR3 length: 17 residues. From germline, CDR1 is SGHRS and CDR2 YFSETQ. V gave up 0 bases and J gave up 0 bases, with 14 bases separating them. CDR3 loop: CASSLGPQGASTDTQYF. CDR3 sequence (DNA): TGCGCCAGCAGCTTGGGGCCCCAGGGTGCTAGCACAGATACGCAGTATTTT.

The J gene is TRBJ2-7, the V gene TRBV9; possibly TRBD1 for D (6 bases). CDR3 length: 15 residues. Germline values: CDR1 SGDLS, CDR2 YYNGEE. The V and J ends lost 0 bases and 7 bases respectively, with 17 bases between them. In DNA, the CDR3 is TGTGCCAGCAGCGTAGGGGGGCTGGGGGCACGGGAGCAGTACTTC. The encoded protein is CASSVGGLGAREQYF. Based on the CDR3 plus reference TRBV9 and TRBJ2-7, the full variable domain is DSGVTQTPKHLITATGQRVTLRCSPRSGDLSVYWYQQSLDQGLQFLIQYYNGEERAKGNILERFSAQQFPDLHSELNLSSLELGDSALYFCASSVGGLGAREQYFGPGTRLTVT.

Details on this clone: This sample includes further DNA sequences coding for the same CDR3. The chain carries TRBV4-1 and TRBJ2-2; 8 nucleotides line up with TRBD2. V lost 1 base and J lost 5; bases outside the gene matches: 3. The length of the CDR3 is 15 residues. Germline V gene data show CDR1 as MGHRA and CDR2 as YSYEKL. The DNA for the CDR3 is TGCGCCAGCAGCCAAGTGCGGGGGGCGACCGGGGAGCTGTTTTTT. Its translation is CASSQVRGATGELFF.

This chain links TRBV5-6 with TRBJ1-2, with 9 nucleotides matching TRBD1. Germline CDR1 reads SGHDT; CDR2 reads YYEEEE. Trimming cost V 2 bases and J 5 bases; bases outside gene matches: 7. There are 15 residues in the CDR3. The CDR3, as DNA: TGTGCCAGCAGCTTAGCGACAGGGGGACCTTATGGCTACACCTTC. The encoded protein is CASSLATGGPYGYTF.

The chain recombines TRBV28 with TRBJ1-2; D unresolved. CDR1 MDHEN and CDR2 SYDVKM come from the germline V gene. V was trimmed by 5 bases and J by 9 bases, leaving 19 bases between them. CDR3 size: 14 residues. The CDR3 reads CASSSGRSLDSYTF. CDR3 sequence (DNA): TGTGCCAGCAGTAGCGGGCGGAGCCTGGATAGCTACACCTTC.

This clone was observed a few times. The CDR3 nucleotides read TGCGCCAGCAGCCAAGATGCGGGGGTAAAGACTGAAGCTTTCTTT. It translates to CASSQDAGVKTEAFF. This chain connects TRBV4-3 to TRBJ1-1; D is possibly TRBD1 (5 bases). This CDR3 spans 15 amino acids. Trimming took off 0 bases at V and 5 bases at J, with 13 bases between the two ends. Germline V gene data show CDR1 as LGHNA and CDR2 as YSLEER.

This chain connects TRBV5-1 to TRBJ1-1; 7 positions agree with TRBD1. CDR3 length: 13 amino acids. The germline V gene encodes CDR1 SGHRS and CDR2 YFSETQ. V was clipped by 6 bases and J by 2 bases; unmatched bases: 4. The CDR3, as DNA: TGCGCCAGCACTACAGGGGCCAACACTGAAGCTTTCTTT. Residues: CASTTGANTEAFF.

This chain joins TRBV5-1 and TRBJ1-1; D not resolved. The germline V gene encodes CDR1 SGHRS and CDR2 YFSETQ. The CDR3 is made up of 15 amino acids. The V gene lost 1 base and the J gene lost 4 bases, with 14 bases spanning the gap. The CDR3 nucleotides are TGCGCCAGCAGCTTGTATCTGGGCACTAGCACTGAAGCTTTCTTT. Protein sequence: CASSLYLGTSTEAFF.

This clone was observed a single time. The genes are TRBV5-8 and TRBJ1-5; 7 bases align to TRBD1. The germline V gene has CDR1 SGHTS and CDR2 YDEGEE. The length of the CDR3 is 16 residues. J gave up 3 bases and V 4 bases, and 10 bases lay outside the gene matches. CDR3 protein: CASSPGWDRVNQPQHF. DNA for the CDR3: TGTGCCAGCAGCCCGGGGTGGGACAGAGTCAATCAGCCCCAGCATTTT.

This clone showed up just a few times. The chain combines TRBV5-4 with TRBJ2-2, with a weak D call TRBD1 (6 bases). Germline assignment: CDR1 SGHNT and CDR2 YYREEE (reference sequence). This CDR3 spans 15 amino acids. V was pared by 0 bases and J by 4 bases, with 10 bases between. The CDR3: CASSLAGRGTGELFF. DNA of the CDR3: TGTGCCAGCAGCTTGGCAGGCAGGGGCACCGGGGAGCTGTTTTTT.

This rearrangement joins TRBV27 to TRBJ2-5; a possible D gene is TRBD2 (6 bases). Per germline, CDR1 MNHEY and CDR2 SMNVEV (reference sequence). This CDR3 region has 13 residues. Between the trimmed V and J ends, which lost 6 bases and 2 bases, there was a span of 10 bases. CDR3 sequence reads: CASRASVQETQYF. CDR3 nucleotide sequence: TGTGCCAGCAGGGCTAGCGTTCAAGAGACCCAGTACTTC.

The rearrangement uses TRBV6-6 and TRBJ1-4, with D uncertain. Germline CDR1 MNHNY, CDR2 SVGAGI (reference sequence). V was trimmed by 11 bases and J by 8 bases, leaving 15 bases between them. The CDR3 is 12 residues long. The CDR3 DNA sequence: TGTGCCTCAGCGTCAGTTCGGGAAAAACTGTTTTTT. Translating gives CASASVREKLFF.

The V gene is TRBV9, the J gene TRBJ1-3, with 7 positions matching TRBD1. V lost 4 bases and J lost 0; bases outside the gene matches: 13. CDR1 SGDLS and CDR2 YYNGEE come from the germline V gene. The CDR3 is 18 residues long. In nucleotides, the CDR3 is TGTGCCAGCAGCACTCACTTAGGACAGGACAGCTCTGGAAACACCATATATTTT. Translated: CASSTHLGQDSSGNTIYF.

This rearrangement joins TRBV7-9 to TRBJ2-5; D possibly corresponds to TRBD1 (6 bases). CDR1 and CDR2 from the germline V gene are SEHNR and FQNEAQ (reference sequence). This CDR3 has 13 residues. Trimming cost V 1 base and J 5 bases, with 8 bases left between them. CDR3 DNA: TGTGCCAGCAGCTTAGTGGGGGCCGAGACCCAGTACTTC. It is translated as CASSLVGAETQYF.

The V gene is TRBV5-1, the J gene TRBJ2-1, with TRBD2 matching 8 bases. V lost 0 bases to trimming and J lost 6 bases; unmatched junction nucleotides: 8. Germline V gene sequence: CDR1 SGHRS, CDR2 YFSETQ. The CDR3 sequence is 16 residues long. The CDR3 loop is CASSLGGTRGSNEQFF. CDR3 sequence (DNA): TGCGCCAGCAGCTTGGGGGGGACTAGAGGGAGCAATGAGCAGTTCTTC.

The chain combines TRBV4-2 with TRBJ1-1; TRBD1 is a possible D gene (5 bases). Deletions cut 4 bases from V and 7 bases from J, with 10 bases between. The germline gives CDR1 LGHNA, CDR2 YNFKEQ. This CDR3 region has 12 residues. This CDR3 is CASSPQGSEAFF. In DNA form, the CDR3 reads TGTGCCAGCAGCCCTCAGGGAAGTGAAGCTTTCTTT.

The chain recombines TRBV10-2 with TRBJ1-5; TRBD1 matches at 8 bases. CDR3 size: 16 residues. Germline CDR1 and CDR2: WSHSY and SAAADI. J gave up 4 bases and V 3 bases, and 8 bases lay outside the gene matches. CDR3 sequence (DNA): TGCGCCAGCAGTGACCCACAGGGGGAGCGGAATCAGCCCCAGCATTTT. This gives the protein CASSDPQGERNQPQHF.

This clone was detected only once. The chain recombines TRBV12-3 or TRBV12-4 with TRBJ2-2; TRBD2 is a possible D gene (6 bases). V lost 5 bases and J 6 bases, leaving 7 bases between the germline ends. This CDR3 contains 12 residues. CDR3 region: CASSAGSGELFF. The CDR3 bases are TGTGCCAGCAGTGCGGGGTCCGGGGAGCTGTTTTTT.

The J gene is TRBJ1-2, the V gene TRBV29-1, with D tentatively TRBD1 (5 bases). Germline V CDR1 and CDR2: SQVTM, ANQGSEA. V lost 7 bases to trimming and J lost 8 bases, with 14 bases between them. CDR3 length equals 11 residues. The CDR3 loop is CSADEDIGYTF. CDR3 sequence (DNA): TGCAGCGCCGACGAGGACATAGGCTACACCTTC.

This chain joins TRBV28 and TRBJ2-7, with D unresolved. This CDR3 is built from 13 residues. Trimming removed 6 bases from V and 2 bases from J, with 11 bases in between. Looked up from germline, CDR1 is MDHEN and CDR2 is SYDVKM. The CDR3: CASRDNAAYEQYF. CDR3 in DNA: TGTGCCAGCAGAGACAATGCCGCCTACGAGCAGTACTTC.

This sequence joins TRBV4-3 and TRBJ1-2; 9 bases are shared with TRBD1. After removal of 0 bases from V and 3 bases from J, the junction contained 2 bases not matched to a gene. CDR1 LGHNA and CDR2 YSLEER come from the germline V gene. The CDR3 runs 15 residues. CDR3 protein: CASSQETGGDYGYTF. In nucleotides, the CDR3 is TGCGCCAGCAGCCAAGAGACAGGGGGAGACTATGGCTACACCTTC.

This clone was detected only once. It may be a read error: a sequence one base away is much more abundant. The chain uses TRBV18 and TRBJ2-1, with 12 bases lining up with TRBD2. Germline V lookup: CDR1 KGHSH, CDR2 LQKENI. The CDR3 totals 16 residues. In nucleotides, the CDR3 is TGTGTCAGCTCACCGCCATCTAGCGGGGGGGGCAATGAGCAGTTCTTC. It codes for CVSSPPSSGGGNEQFF.

The J gene is TRBJ1-4, the V gene TRBV4-3, with 9 bases identical to TRBD1. Per the germline V gene, CDR1 is LGHNA and CDR2 is YSLEER. The CDR3 spans 13 residues. The V and J ends lost 3 bases and 12 bases, in that order; junction bases with no gene match: 5. The CDR3 region is CASSQAWTGELFF. In nucleotides, the CDR3 is TGCGCCAGCAGCCAGGCGTGGACAGGGGAACTGTTTTTT.

The J gene is TRBJ2-1, the V gene TRBV20-1, with D possibly being TRBD2 (6 bases). The V end lost 3 bases, the J end lost 10 bases, and 10 bases lay between the germline ends. The germline gives CDR1 DFQATT, CDR2 SNEGSKA (reference sequence). The CDR3 spans 11 residues. The CDR3 sequence is CSARGLREQFF. For the CDR3, the DNA is TGCAGTGCTAGGGGACTGCGGGAGCAGTTCTTC.

The CDR3 coding sequence is TGTGCCAGCAGCTTATCAGCGGGGGCCCTTGGGGAGCAGTACTTC. Amino acid sequence: CASSLSAGALGEQYF. The chain combines TRBV7-8 with TRBJ2-7, with TRBD2 matching 8 bases. Germline CDR1 and CDR2: SGHVS and FQNEAQ. The CDR3 spans 15 residues. V lost 2 bases, J lost 7 bases, and 10 bases stayed unmatched.

This chain joins TRBV6-5 and TRBJ2-2, with D possibly being TRBD2 (5 bases). V lost 9 bases and J lost 4, with 6 bases in between. Looked up from germline, CDR1 is MNHEY and CDR2 is SVGAGI. The CDR3 totals 11 residues. CDR3 sequence (DNA): TGTGCCAGTGGGAGCACCGGGGAGCTGTTTTTT. Its translation is CASGSTGELFF.

The chain couples TRBV6-5 to TRBJ1-6; D is uncertain. V lost 11 bases and J 5 bases, leaving 19 bases between the germline ends. The CDR3 length is 15 residues. Germline CDR1 MNHEY, CDR2 SVGAGI. This CDR3 is CAGRRVGADNSPLHF. The CDR3 bases are TGTGCCGGACGGAGGGTAGGTGCCGATAATTCACCCCTCCACTTT.

The chain is built from TRBV28 and TRBJ2-7, with TRBD2 as a possible D gene (6 bases). Per germline, CDR1 MDHEN and CDR2 SYDVKM. The CDR3 is 13 residues long. Trimming took 8 bases from V and 4 from J, leaving 15 bases between them. The CDR3 DNA sequence: TGTGCCAGCCTATCTCTTGGGGGGTACGAGCAGTACTTC. Its translation is CASLSLGGYEQYF.

This clone was counted ten times or more. This rearrangement joins TRBV4-1 to TRBJ1-5, with D uncertain. The germline gives CDR1 MGHRA, CDR2 YSYEKL. The CDR3 covers 16 residues. V shed 1 base and J shed 5 bases, with 15 bases lying between them. This CDR3 is CASSQVRGFMDQPQHF. Here the CDR3 DNA reads TGCGCCAGCAGCCAAGTGCGCGGGTTTATGGATCAGCCCCAGCATTTT.